This TCR beta chain derives from a study of tumour-infiltrating T cells in Burkitt lymphoma. Study context: Overall and progression-free survival were predicted by productive clonality.

The protocol was immunoSEQ multiplex PCR, while the TCRdb copy is restricted to in-frame clones and leaves out a portion. Of 5,000 to 6,500 clones listed, 10% are singletons. V lost 5 bases to trimming and J lost 6 bases, with 8 bases between them. The germline V gene has CDR1 SGHAT and CDR2 FQNNGV. The CDR3 length is 12 residues. The sample was tumor tissue. The chain recombines TRBV11-2 with TRBJ2-1; maybe TRBD1 (5 bases). The receptor's source is a human donor with diffuse large B-cell lymphoma. CDR3: CASSPTGNEQFF. The CDR3 DNA is TGTGCCAGCAGCCCAACAGGCAATGAGCAGTTCTTC.